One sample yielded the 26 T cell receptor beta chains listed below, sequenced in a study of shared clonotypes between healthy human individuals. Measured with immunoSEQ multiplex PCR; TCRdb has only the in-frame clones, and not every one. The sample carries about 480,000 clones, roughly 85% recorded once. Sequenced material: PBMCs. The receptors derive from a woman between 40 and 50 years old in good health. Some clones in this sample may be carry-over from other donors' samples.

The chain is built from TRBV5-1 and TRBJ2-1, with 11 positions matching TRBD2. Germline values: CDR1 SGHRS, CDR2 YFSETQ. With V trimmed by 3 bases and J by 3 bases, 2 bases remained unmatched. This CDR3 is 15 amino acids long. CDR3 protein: CASSSTSGGYNEQFF. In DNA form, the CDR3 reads TGCGCCAGCAGCTCAACTAGCGGGGGCTACAATGAGCAGTTCTTC. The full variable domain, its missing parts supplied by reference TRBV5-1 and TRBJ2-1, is KAGVTQTPRYLIKTRGQQVTLSCSPISGHRSVSWYQQTPGQGLQFLFEYFSETQRNKGNFPGRFSGRQFSNSRSEMNVSTLELGDSALYLCASSSTSGGYNEQFFGPGTRLTVL.

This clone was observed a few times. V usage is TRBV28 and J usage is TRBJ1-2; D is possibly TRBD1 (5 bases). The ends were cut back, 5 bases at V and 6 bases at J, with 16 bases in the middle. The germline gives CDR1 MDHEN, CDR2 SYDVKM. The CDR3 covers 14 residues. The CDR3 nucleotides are TGTGCCAGCAGTCTATTCCGGACAAGCAATGGCTACACCTTC. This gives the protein CASSLFRTSNGYTF.

The CDR3 spells CASSVRVQSDTQYF. CDR3 sequence (DNA): TGTGCCAGCAGTGTCAGGGTTCAGTCAGATACGCAGTATTTT. The chain joins TRBV6-5 to TRBJ2-3, with D perhaps TRBD1 (5 bases). Germline V gene data show CDR1 as MNHEY and CDR2 as SVGAGI. The germline V and J ends were trimmed by 5 bases and 4 bases, with 13 bases remaining between them. CDR3 length: 14 amino acids.

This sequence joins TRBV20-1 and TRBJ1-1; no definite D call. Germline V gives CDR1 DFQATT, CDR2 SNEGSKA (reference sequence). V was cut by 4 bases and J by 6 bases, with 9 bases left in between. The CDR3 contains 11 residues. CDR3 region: CSATRVAEAFF. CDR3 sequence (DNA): TGCAGTGCTACCCGGGTAGCTGAAGCTTTCTTT.

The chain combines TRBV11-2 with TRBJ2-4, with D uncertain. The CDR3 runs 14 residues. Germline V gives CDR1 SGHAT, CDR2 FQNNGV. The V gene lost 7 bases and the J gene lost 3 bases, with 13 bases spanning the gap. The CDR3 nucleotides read TGTGCCAGCACCGAGGTGCGTGGCAAAAACATTCAGTACTTC. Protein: CASTEVRGKNIQYF.

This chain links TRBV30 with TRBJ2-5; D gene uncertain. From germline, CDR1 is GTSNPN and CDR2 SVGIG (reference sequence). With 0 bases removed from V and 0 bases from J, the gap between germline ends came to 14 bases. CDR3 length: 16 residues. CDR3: CAWSVSRLTYQETQYF. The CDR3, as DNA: TGTGCCTGGAGTGTAAGTCGGCTTACGTACCAAGAGACCCAGTACTTC.

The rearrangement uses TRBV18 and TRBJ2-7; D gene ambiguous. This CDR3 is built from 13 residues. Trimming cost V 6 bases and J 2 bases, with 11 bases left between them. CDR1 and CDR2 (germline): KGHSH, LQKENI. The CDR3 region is CASSSGPPYEQYF. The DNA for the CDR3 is TGTGCCAGCTCTTCAGGACCACCCTACGAGCAGTACTTC.

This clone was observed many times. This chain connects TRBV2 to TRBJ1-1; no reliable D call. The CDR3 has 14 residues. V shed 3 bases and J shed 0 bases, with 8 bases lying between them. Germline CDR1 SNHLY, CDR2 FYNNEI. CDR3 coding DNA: TGTGCCAGCAGTGAGATACGGGTGAACACTGAAGCTTTCTTT. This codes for CASSEIRVNTEAFF.

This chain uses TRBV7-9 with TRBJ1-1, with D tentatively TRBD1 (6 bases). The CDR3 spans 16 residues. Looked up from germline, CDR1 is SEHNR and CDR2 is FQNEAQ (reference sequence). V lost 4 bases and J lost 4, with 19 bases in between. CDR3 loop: CASSSIGGALVTEAFF. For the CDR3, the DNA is TGTGCCAGCAGCTCAATAGGGGGGGCTCTGGTCACTGAAGCTTTCTTT.

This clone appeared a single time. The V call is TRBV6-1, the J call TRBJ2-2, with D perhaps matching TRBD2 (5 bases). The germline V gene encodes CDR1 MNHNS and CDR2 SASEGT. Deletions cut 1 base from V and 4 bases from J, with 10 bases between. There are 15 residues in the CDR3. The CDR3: CASSEVWAGTGELFF. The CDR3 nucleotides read TGTGCCAGCAGTGAAGTGTGGGCGGGCACCGGGGAGCTGTTTTTT.

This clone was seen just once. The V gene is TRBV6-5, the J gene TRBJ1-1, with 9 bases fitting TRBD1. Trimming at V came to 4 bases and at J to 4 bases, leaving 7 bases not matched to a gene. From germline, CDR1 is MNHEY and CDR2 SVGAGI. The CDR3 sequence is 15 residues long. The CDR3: CASSWDRALGTEAFF. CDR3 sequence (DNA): TGTGCCAGCAGTTGGGACAGGGCATTGGGCACTGAAGCTTTCTTT.

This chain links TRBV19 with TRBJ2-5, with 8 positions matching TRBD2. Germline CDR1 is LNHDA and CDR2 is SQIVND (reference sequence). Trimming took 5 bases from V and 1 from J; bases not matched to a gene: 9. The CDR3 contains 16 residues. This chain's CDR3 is CASSPRPGGLQETQYF. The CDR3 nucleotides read TGTGCCAGTAGTCCCCGCCCGGGGGGGCTCCAAGAGACCCAGTACTTC.

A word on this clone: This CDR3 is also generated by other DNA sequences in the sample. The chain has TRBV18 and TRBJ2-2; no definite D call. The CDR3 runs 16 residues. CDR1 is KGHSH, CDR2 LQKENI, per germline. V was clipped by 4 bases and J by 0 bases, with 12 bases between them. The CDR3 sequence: CASSLWILANTGELFF. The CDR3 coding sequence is TGTGCCAGCTCACTCTGGATCCTAGCGAACACCGGGGAGCTGTTTTTT. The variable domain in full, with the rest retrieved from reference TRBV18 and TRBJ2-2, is NAGVMQNPRHLVRRRGQEARLRCSPMKGHSHVYWYRQLPEEGLKFMVYLQKENIIDESGMPKERFSAEFPKEGPSILRIQQVVRGDSAAYFCASSLWILANTGELFFGEGSRLTVL.

CDR3 residues: CASRGGFVRDEQFF. In DNA form, the CDR3 reads TGCGCCAGCAGAGGGGGTTTCGTCCGGGATGAGCAGTTCTTC. The chain is built from TRBV4-1 and TRBJ2-1; tentatively, D is TRBD1 (6 bases). CDR1 and CDR2 (germline): MGHRA, YSYEKL. The CDR3 is 14 amino acids. Trimming cost V 6 bases and J 8 bases, with 17 bases left between them.

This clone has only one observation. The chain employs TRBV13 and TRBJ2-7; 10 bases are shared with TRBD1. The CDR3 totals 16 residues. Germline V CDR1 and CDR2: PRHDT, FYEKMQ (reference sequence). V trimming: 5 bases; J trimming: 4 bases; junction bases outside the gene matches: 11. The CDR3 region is CASSAQKTGGTYEQYF. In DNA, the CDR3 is TGTGCCAGCAGCGCCCAAAAGACAGGGGGCACGTACGAGCAGTACTTC.

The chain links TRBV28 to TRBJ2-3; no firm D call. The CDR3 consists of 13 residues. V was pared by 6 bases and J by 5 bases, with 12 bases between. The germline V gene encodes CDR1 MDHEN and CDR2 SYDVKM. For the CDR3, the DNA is TGTGCCAGCAGCCCCGGGCCGAAAGATACGCAGTATTTT. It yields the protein CASSPGPKDTQYF.

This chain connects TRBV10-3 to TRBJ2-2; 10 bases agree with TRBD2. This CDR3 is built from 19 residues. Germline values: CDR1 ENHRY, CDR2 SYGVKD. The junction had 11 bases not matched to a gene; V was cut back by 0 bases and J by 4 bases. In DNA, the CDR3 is TGTGCCATCAGTGAGTCGCGCGCTAGCGGGAGCGGGGGCACCGGGGAGCTGTTTTTT. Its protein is CAISESRASGSGGTGELFF.

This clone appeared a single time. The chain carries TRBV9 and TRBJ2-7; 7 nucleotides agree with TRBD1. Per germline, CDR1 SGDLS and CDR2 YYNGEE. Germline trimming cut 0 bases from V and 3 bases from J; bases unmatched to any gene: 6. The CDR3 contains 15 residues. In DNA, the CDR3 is TGTGCCAGCAGCGTAGCGGGGACAGCAAACTACGAGCAGTACTTC. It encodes CASSVAGTANYEQYF.

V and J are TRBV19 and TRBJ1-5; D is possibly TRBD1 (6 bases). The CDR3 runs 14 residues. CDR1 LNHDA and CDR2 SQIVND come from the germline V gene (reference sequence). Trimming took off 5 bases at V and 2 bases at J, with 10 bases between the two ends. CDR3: CASSAGGGNQPQHF. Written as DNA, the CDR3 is TGTGCCAGTAGTGCGGGGGGCGGCAATCAGCCCCAGCATTTT.

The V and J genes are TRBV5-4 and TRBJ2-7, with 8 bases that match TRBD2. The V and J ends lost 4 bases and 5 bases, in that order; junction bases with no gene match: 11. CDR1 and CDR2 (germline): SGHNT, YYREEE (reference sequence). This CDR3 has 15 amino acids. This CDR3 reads CASSRAAGGSHEQYF. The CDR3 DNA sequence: TGTGCCAGCAGCCGTGCGGCGGGAGGTAGCCACGAGCAGTACTTC.

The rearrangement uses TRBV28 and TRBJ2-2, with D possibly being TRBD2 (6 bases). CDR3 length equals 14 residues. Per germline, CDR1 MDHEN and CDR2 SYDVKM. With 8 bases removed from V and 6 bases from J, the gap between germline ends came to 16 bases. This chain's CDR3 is CASSRLGSAGELFF. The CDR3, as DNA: TGTGCCAGCTCCAGACTAGGGTCGGCCGGGGAGCTGTTTTTT.

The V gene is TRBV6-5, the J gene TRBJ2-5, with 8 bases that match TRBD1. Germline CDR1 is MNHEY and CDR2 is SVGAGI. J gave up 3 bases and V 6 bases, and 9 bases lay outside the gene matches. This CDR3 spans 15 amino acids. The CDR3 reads CASSRHQTGEETQYF. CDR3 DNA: TGTGCCAGCAGCCGGCACCAGACAGGGGAAGAGACCCAGTACTTC.

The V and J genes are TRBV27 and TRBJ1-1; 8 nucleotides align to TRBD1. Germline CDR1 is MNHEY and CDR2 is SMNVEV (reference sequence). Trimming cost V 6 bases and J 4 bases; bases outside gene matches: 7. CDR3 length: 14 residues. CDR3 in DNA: TGTGCCAGCAGAAAGGACAGGGTTGCCACTGAAGCTTTCTTT. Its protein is CASRKDRVATEAFF.

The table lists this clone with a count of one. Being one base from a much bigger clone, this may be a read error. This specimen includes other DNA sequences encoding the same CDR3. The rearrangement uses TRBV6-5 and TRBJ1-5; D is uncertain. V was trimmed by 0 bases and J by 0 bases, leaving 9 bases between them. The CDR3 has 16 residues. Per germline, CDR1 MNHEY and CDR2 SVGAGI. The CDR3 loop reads CASSYSTGYSNQPQHF. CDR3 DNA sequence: TGTGCCAGCAGTTACTCGACGGGCTATAGCAATCAGCCCCAGCATTTT.

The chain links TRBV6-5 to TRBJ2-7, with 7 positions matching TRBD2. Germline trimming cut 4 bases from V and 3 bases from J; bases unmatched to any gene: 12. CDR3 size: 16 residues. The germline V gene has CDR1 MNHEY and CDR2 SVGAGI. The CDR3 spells CASSSPAERGSYEQYF. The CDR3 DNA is TGTGCCAGCAGTTCCCCAGCCGAGCGGGGAAGCTACGAGCAGTACTTC.

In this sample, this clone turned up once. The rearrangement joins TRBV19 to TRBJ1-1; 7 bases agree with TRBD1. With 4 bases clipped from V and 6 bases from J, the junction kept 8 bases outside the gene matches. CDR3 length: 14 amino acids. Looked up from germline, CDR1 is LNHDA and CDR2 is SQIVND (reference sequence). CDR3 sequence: CASSTRKGAPEAFF. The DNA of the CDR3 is TGTGCCAGTAGTACGAGAAAGGGGGCCCCTGAAGCTTTCTTT.